What follows are 13 T cell receptor beta chains derived from one specimen sequenced in a study of OX40 agonist ivuxolimab in advanced cancers. The method was immunoSEQ multiplex PCR; TCRdb's version includes in-frame clones alone and lacks a portion of them. The repertoire consists of tens of thousands of clones, with roughly 83% occurring once and the leading ten covering about 0.8%. Source: CD4+ or CD8+ T cells sorted from blood, taken in a trial of the OX40 agonist ivuxolimab. These TCRs come from an adult with an advanced solid tumor such as melanoma, head and neck, liver or kidney cancer.

This clone showed up just once. The genes are TRBV4-3 and TRBJ1-5; 7 bases fit TRBD1. Germline CDR1 LGHNA, CDR2 YSLEER. The CDR3 has 17 amino acids. The ends lost 4 bases at V and 7 bases at J; junction bases unmatched: 16. CDR3 in DNA: TGCGCCAGCAGCCCCCAAGGTCCCCGACAGGGCGAACAGCCCCAGCATTTT. Translation gives CASSPQGPRQGEQPQHF.

This clone was counted a few times. The gene calls are TRBV6-1 and TRBJ1-5, with 8 bases lining up with TRBD1. With 4 bases clipped from V and 4 bases from J, the junction kept 0 bases outside the gene matches. Germline assignment: CDR1 MNHNS and CDR2 SASEGT. The CDR3 consists of 13 residues. The CDR3 protein is CASSGTGNQPQHF. The CDR3 region has the DNA TGTGCCAGCAGTGGGACAGGGAATCAGCCCCAGCATTTT.

This sequence joins TRBV6-1 and TRBJ2-7; no clear D. This CDR3 has 12 residues. Germline CDR1 and CDR2: MNHNS and SASEGT. Trimming removed 4 bases from V and 1 base from J, with 5 bases in between. The CDR3 DNA sequence: TGTGCCAGCAGTGTGGGGTCCTACGAGCAGTACTTC. It encodes CASSVGSYEQYF.

The rearrangement uses TRBV7-2 and TRBJ2-2; no definite D call. Germline CDR1 reads SGHTA; CDR2 reads FQGNSA. There are 15 residues in the CDR3. Trimming pared 5 bases from V and 0 bases from J, leaving 10 bases between. The CDR3 reads CASSLLPANTGELFF. DNA of the CDR3: TGTGCCAGCAGCCTCCTCCCGGCGAACACCGGGGAGCTGTTTTTT.

The chain joins TRBV18 to TRBJ2-3; perhaps D is TRBD1 or TRBD2 (5 bases each). V lost 0 bases and J 11 bases, leaving 21 bases between the germline ends. The CDR3 contains 16 residues. CDR1 and CDR2 from the germline V gene are KGHSH and LQKENI. CDR3 in DNA: TGTGCCAGCTCACCACCCGCCACCGAGGGGTCCTTTGGGCAGTATTTT. It specifies CASSPPATEGSFGQYF.

The gene calls are TRBV6-5 and TRBJ1-1; D not certain. Trimming stripped 6 bases from V and 0 bases from J, with 11 bases between. There are 14 residues in the CDR3. Germline lookup yields CDR1 MNHEY and CDR2 SVGAGI. In DNA, the CDR3 is TGTGCCAGCAGCCGCGGACGGATGAACACTGAAGCTTTCTTT. Protein sequence: CASSRGRMNTEAFF.

V and J are TRBV6-5 and TRBJ1-4; D perhaps matches TRBD1 (5 bases). Germline V gives CDR1 MNHEY, CDR2 SVGAGI. This CDR3 spans 15 amino acids. Trimming removed 6 bases at V and 7 bases at J, with 18 bases between. The CDR3 region is CASSLGAGGIEKLFF. The CDR3 region has the DNA TGTGCCAGCAGCCTCGGAGCGGGGGGGATTGAAAAACTGTTTTTT.

As regards this clone: The same CDR3 is also encoded by other DNA sequences in this sample. V gene TRBV6-6 combines with J gene TRBJ2-7, with TRBD2 as a possible D gene (6 bases). The CDR3 is 14 amino acids. Germline assignment: CDR1 MNHNY and CDR2 SVGAGI (reference sequence). Between the trimmed V and J ends, which lost 3 bases and 1 base, there was a span of 10 bases. CDR3 region: CASSYGGRSYEQYF. The CDR3, as DNA: TGTGCCAGCAGTTATGGGGGGAGATCCTACGAGCAGTACTTC.

The CDR3 reads CASSTSDRPSWGYTF. For the CDR3, the DNA is TGTGCCAGTAGTACATCGGACAGGCCCTCGTGGGGCTACACCTTC. The chain combines TRBV19 with TRBJ1-2, with TRBD1 matching over 7 bases. The CDR3 is made up of 15 amino acids. Germline CDR1 and CDR2: LNHDA and SQIVND (reference sequence). Trimming removed 4 bases from V and 8 bases from J; junction bases left unmatched: 13.

A single count supports this clone. J is TRBJ1-2 and V is TRBV7-2; tentatively, D is TRBD1 (5 bases). Between the trimmed V and J ends, which lost 0 bases and 4 bases, there was a span of 12 bases. CDR1 and CDR2 from the germline V gene are SGHTA and FQGNSA. This CDR3 region has 15 residues. Here the CDR3 reads CASSLAIVGGYGYTF. The CDR3 nucleotides are TGTGCCAGCAGCTTAGCGATTGTTGGGGGCTATGGCTACACCTTC.

V and J are TRBV7-2 and TRBJ2-7; maybe TRBD1 (5 bases). Trimming left V 4 bases short and J 5 bases short, with 12 bases between. This CDR3 is built from 13 residues. Germline V CDR1 and CDR2: SGHTA, FQGNSA. CDR3 nucleotide sequence: TGTGCCAGCAGCTCAGACCAGGGCAACGAGCAGTACTTC. Its translation is CASSSDQGNEQYF.

The V call is TRBV29-1, the J call TRBJ2-1, with TRBD1 matching 7 bases. Germline CDR1 is SQVTM and CDR2 is ANQGSEA. CDR3 length: 15 amino acids. V lost 3 bases to trimming and J lost 6 bases; unmatched junction nucleotides: 11. CDR3 in amino acids: CSVDRRQGRGNEQFF. In DNA form, the CDR3 reads TGCAGCGTTGATCGTCGACAGGGCCGGGGCAATGAGCAGTTCTTC.

The rearrangement joins TRBV19 to TRBJ2-4; D may be TRBD2 (6 bases). Between the trimmed V and J ends, which lost 3 bases and 3 bases, there was a span of 21 bases. Germline CDR1 is LNHDA and CDR2 is SQIVND (reference sequence). The CDR3 contains 18 residues. This CDR3 is CASSIEPSDRRGKNIQYF. The CDR3 DNA follows: TGTGCCAGTAGTATTGAACCCTCGGATAGGCGGGGCAAAAACATTCAGTACTTC. Full variable domain (missing parts from reference TRBV19 and TRBJ2-4): DGGITQSPKYLFRKEGQNVTLSCEQNLNHDAMYWYRQDPGQGLRLIYYSQIVNDFQKGDIAEGYSVSREKKESFPLTVTSAQKNPTAFYLCASSIEPSDRRGKNIQYFGAGTRLSVL.